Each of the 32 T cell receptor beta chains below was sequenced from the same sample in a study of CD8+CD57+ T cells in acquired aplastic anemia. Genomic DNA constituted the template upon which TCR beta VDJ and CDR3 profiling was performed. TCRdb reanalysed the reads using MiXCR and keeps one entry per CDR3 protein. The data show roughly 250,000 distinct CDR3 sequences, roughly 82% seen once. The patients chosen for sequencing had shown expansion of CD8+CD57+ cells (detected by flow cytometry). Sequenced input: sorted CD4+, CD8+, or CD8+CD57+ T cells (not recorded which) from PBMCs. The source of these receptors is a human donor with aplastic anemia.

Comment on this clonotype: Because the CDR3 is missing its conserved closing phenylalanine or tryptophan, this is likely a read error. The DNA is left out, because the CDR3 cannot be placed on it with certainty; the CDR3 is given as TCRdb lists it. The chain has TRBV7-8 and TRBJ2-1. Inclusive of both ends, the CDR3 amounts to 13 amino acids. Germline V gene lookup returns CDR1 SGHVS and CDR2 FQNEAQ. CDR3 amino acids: CASSFAGIPDTHY.

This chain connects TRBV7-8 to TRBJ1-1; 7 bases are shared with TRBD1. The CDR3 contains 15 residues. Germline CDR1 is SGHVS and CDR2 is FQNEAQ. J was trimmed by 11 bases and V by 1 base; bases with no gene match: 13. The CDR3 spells CASSLDLDGTALAFF. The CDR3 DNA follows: TGTGCCAGCAGCTTAGATCTAGACGGGACAGCTCTTGCTTTCTTT.

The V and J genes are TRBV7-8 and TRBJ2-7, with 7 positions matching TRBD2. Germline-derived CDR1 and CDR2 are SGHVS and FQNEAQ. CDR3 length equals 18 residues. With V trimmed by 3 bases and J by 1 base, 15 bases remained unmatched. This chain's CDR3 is CASSFPGGPETQSYEQYV. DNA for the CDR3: TGTGCCAGCAGCTTTCCGGGAGGTCCCGAAACGCAGTCCTACGAGCAGTACGTC.

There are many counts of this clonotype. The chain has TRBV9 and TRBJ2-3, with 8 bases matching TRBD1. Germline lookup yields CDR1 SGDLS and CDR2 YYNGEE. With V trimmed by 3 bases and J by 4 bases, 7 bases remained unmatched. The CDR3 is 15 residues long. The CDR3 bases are TGTGCCAGCAGCGACGACAGGGGTGTAGCAGATACGCAGTATTTT. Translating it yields CASSDDRGVADTQYF.

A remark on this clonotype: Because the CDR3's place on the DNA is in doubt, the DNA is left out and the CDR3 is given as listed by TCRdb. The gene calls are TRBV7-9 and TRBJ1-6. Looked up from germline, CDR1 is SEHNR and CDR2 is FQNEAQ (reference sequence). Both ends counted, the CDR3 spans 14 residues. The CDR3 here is CASSLVRGELFFGF.

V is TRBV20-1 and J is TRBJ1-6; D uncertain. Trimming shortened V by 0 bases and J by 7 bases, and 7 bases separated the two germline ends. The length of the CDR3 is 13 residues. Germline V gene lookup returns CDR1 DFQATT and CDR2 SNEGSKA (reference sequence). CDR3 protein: CSARDGGNSPLHF. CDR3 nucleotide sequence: TGCAGTGCTAGAGATGGCGGCAATTCACCCCTCCACTTT.

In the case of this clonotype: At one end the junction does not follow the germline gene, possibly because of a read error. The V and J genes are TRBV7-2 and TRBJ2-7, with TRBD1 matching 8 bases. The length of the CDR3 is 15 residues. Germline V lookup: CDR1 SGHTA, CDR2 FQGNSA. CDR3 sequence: CASSIAGGMVYEQYF. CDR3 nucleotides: TGTGCCAGCAGCATAGCAGGGGGCATGGTCTACGAGCAGTACTTC.

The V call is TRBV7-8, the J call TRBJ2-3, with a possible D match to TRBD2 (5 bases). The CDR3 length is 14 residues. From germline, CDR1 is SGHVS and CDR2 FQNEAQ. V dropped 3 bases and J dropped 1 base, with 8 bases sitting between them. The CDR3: CASSFLGGTDTQYF. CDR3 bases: TGTGCCAGCAGCTTCTTGGGAGGCACAGATACGCAGTATTTT.

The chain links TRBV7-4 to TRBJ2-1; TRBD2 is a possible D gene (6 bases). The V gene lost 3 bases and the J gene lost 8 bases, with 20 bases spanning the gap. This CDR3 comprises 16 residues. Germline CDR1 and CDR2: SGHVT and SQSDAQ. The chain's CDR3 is CASSFEGSRGTDEQFF. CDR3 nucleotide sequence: TGTGCCAGCAGCTTTGAAGGAAGCCGGGGGACCGATGAGCAGTTCTTC. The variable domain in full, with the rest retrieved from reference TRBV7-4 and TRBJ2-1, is GAGVSQSPRYKVAKRGRDVALRCDSISGHVTLYWYRQTLGQGSEVLTYSQSDAQRDKSGRPSGRFSAERPERSVSTLKIQRTEQGDSAVYLCASSFEGSRGTDEQFFGPGTRLTVL.

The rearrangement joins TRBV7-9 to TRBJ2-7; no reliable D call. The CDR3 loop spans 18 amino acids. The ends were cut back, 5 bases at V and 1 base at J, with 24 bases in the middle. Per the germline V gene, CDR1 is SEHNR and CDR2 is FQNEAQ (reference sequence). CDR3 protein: CASSLHPDAPPLSYEQYV. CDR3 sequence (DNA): TGTGCCAGCAGCCTTCATCCAGACGCGCCTCCCCTTTCCTACGAGCAGTACGTC.

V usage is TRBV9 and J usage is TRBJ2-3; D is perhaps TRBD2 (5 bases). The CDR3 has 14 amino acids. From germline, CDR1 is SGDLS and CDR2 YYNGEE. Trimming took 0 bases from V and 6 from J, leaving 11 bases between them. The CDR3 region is CASSVERSGDTQYF. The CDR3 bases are TGTGCCAGCAGCGTAGAGCGGAGCGGTGATACGCAGTATTTT. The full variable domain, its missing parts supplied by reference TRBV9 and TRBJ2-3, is DSGVTQTPKHLITATGQRVTLRCSPRSGDLSVYWYQQSLDQGLQFLIQYYNGEERAKGNILERFSAQQFPDLHSELNLSSLELGDSALYFCASSVERSGDTQYFGPGTRLTVL.

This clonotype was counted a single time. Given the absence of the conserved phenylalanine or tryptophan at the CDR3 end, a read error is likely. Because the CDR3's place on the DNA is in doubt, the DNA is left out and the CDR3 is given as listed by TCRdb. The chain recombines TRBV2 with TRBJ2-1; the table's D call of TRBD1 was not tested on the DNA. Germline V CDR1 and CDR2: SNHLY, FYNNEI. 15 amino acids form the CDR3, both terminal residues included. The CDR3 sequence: CASGVGGTYTQELFL.

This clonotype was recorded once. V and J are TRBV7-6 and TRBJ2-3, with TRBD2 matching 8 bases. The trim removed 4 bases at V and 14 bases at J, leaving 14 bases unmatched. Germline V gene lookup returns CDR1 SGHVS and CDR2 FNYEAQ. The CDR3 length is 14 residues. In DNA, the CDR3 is TGTGCCAGCAGCTCGGCGGGAGGTCATGCACCCCTGTATTTT. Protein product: CASSSAGGHAPLYF.

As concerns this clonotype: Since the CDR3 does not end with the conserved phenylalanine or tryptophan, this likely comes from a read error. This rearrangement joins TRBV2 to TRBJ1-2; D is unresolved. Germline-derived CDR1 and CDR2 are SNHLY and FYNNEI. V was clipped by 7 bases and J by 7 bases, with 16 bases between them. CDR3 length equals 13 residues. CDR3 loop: CASIDTNYPGYTL. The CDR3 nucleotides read TGTGCCAGCATCGACACGAACTACCCTGGCTACACCCTC.

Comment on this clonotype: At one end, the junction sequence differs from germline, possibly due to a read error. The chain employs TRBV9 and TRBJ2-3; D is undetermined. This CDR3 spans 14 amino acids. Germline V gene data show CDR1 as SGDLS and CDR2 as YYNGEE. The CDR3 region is CASGVAGNIQSLYF. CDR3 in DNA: TGTGCCAGCGGCGTAGCTGGGAACATTCAGTCGTTGTATTTT.

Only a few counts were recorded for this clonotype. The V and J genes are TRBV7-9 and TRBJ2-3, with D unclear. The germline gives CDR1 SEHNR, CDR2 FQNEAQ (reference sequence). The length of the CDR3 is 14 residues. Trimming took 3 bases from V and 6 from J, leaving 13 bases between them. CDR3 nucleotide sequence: TGTGCCAGCAGCTTTGAGAGAAGTCCCGATACGCAGTATTTT. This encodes CASSFERSPDTQYF.

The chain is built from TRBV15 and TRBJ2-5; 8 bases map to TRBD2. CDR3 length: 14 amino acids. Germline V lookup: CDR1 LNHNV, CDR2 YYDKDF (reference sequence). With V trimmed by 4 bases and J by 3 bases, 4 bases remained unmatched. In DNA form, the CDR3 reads TGTGCCACCAGCACAGGACTAGCAGAAGAGACCCAGTACTTC. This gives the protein CATSTGLAEETQYF.

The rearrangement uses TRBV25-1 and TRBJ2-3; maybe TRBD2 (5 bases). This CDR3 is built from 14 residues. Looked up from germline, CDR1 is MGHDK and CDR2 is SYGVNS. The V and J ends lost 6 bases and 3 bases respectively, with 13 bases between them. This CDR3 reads CASSDPRGTDTQYF. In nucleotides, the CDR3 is TGTGCCAGCAGCGACCCCCGAGGGACAGATACGCAGTATTTT.

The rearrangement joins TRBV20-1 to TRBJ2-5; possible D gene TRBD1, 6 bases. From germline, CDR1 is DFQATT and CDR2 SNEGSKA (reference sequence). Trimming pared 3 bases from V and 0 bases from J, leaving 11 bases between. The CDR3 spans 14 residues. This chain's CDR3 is CSASTRQDQETQYF. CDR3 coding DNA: TGCAGTGCTAGTACACGACAGGACCAAGAGACCCAGTACTTC.

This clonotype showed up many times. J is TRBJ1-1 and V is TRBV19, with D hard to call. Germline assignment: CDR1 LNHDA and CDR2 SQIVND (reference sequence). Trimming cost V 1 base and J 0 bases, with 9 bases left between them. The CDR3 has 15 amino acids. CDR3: CASSIGQNMNTEAFF. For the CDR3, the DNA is TGTGCCAGTAGTATAGGGCAGAACATGAACACTGAAGCTTTCTTT.

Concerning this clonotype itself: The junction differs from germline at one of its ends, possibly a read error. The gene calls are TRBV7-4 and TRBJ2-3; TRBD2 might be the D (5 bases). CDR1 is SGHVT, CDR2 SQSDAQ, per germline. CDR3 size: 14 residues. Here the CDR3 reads CASSLAGGFATQPF. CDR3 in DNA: TGTGCCAGCAGCTTAGCCGGAGGTTTCGCTACGCAACCCTTT. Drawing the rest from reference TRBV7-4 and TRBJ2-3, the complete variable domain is GAGVSQSPRYKVAKRGRDVALRCDSISGHVTLYWYRQTLGQGSEVLTYSQSDAQRDKSGRPSGRFSAERPERSVSTLKIQRTEQGDSAVYLCASSLAGGFATQPFGPGTRLTVL.

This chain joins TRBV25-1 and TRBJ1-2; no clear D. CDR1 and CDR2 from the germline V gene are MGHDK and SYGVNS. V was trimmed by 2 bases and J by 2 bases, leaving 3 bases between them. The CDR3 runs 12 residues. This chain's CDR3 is CASSEGNYGYTF. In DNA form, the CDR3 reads TGTGCCAGCAGTGAAGGCAACTATGGCTACACCTTC.

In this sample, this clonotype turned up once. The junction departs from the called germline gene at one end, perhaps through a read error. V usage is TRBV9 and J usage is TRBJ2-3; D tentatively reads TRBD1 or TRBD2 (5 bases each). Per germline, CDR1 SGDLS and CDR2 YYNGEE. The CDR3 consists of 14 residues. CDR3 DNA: TGTGCCAGCAGGGAAACAGGAACCGGGGATACGGAGTATTTT. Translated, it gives CASRETGTGDTEYF.

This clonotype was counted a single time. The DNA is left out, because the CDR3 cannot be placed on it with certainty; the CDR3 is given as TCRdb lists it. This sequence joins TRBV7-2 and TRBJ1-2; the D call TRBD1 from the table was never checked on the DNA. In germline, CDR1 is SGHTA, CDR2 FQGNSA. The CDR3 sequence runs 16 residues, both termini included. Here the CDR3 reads CASSWGAGGQYVGYTF.

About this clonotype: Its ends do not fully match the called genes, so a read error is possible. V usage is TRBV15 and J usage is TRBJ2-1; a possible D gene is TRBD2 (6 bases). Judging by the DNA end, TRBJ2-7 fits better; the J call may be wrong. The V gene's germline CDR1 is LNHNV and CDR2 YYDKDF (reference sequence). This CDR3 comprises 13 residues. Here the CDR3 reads CASSNGGIYEQYF. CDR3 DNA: TGTGCCAGCAGCAATGGGGGGATCTATGAGCAGTACTTC.

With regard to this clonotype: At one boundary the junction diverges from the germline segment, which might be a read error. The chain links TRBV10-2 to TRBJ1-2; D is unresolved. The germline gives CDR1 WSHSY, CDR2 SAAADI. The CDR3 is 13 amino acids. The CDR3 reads CASRKTPSYAYTF. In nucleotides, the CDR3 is TGTGCCAGCAGGAAAACTCCTTCCTATGCCTACACCTTC.

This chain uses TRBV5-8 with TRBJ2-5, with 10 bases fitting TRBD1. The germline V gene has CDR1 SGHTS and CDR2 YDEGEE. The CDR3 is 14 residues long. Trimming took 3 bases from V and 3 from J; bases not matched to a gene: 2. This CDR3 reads CASSSTGGEETQYF. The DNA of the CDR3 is TGTGCCAGCAGCTCGACAGGGGGCGAAGAGACCCAGTACTTC.

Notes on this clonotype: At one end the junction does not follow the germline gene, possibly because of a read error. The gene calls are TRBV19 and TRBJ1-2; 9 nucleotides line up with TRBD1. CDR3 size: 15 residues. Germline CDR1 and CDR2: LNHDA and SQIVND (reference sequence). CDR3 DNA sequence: TGTGCCAGTAGTGGGACAGGGAGCTCCGCCAATGGCCAGTCCTTC. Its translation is CASSGTGSSANGQSF.

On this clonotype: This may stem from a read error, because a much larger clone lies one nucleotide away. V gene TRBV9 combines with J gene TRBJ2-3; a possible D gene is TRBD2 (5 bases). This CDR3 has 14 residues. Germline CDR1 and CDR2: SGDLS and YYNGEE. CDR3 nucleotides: TGTGCCAGCAGCGTATACCAGGACTCCTACAATGAGCATTTT. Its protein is CASSVYQDSYNEHF. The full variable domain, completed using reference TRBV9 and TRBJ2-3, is DSGVTQTPKHLITATGQRVTLRCSPRSGDLSVYWYQQSLDQGLQFLIQYYNGEERAKGNILERFSAQQFPDLHSELNLSSLELGDSALYFCASSVYQDSYNEHFGPGTRLTVL.

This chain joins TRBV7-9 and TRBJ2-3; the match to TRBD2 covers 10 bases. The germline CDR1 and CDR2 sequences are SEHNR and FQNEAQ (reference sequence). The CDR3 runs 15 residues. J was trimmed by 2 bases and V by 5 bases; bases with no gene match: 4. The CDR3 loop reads CASSPSGSPTDTQYF. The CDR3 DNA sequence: TGTGCCAGCAGCCCTAGCGGGAGCCCCACAGATACGCAGTATTTT.

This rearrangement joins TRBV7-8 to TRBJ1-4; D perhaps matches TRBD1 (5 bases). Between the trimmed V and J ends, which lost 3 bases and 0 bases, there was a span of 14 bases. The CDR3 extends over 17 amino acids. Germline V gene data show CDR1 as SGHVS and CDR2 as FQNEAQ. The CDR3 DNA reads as TGTGCCAGCAGCTTCTCTCCCAGGGCGGCAACTAATGAAAAACTGTTTTTT. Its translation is CASSFSPRAATNEKLFF.

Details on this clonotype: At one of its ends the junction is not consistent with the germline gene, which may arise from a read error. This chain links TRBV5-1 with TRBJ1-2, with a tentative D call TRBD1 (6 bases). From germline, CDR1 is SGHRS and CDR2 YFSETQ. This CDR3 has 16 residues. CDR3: CASSLSGDNVVYGYTF. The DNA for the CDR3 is TGTGCCAGCAGCCTTTCTGGGGACAACGTCGTATATGGCTACACCTTC.